In this sample, the clone carrying this T cell receptor (beta chain) turned up once. The target antigen is unknown. The CDR3 contains 14 residues. Trimming shortened V by 0 bases and J by 6 bases, and 12 bases separated the two germline ends. The germline gives CDR1 PRHDT, CDR2 FYEKMQ (reference sequence). The table came from immunoSEQ multiplex PCR; TCRdb's copy has only in-frame clones and leaves some out. The data show about 2 million clones, about 95% seen once. This record comes from a study of shared clonotypes between healthy human individuals. Terminally differentiated effector memory CD45RA+ cells were excluded by CCR7 positive selection of CD45RO-negative cells. Study results and limitations: Exclusively blood specimens were collected; tissue repertoires likely differ.

This receptor was obtained from a man younger than 30 in good health. Sequences were obtained from naive CD8+ T cells sorted from blood. The V gene is TRBV13, the J gene TRBJ2-7, with D possibly matching TRBD2 (6 bases). CDR3 sequence reads: CASSLGRRVGEQYF. The CDR3 DNA sequence: TGTGCCAGCAGCTTAGGCCGGAGGGTAGGCGAGCAGTACTTC.